This note documents a single TCR beta chain sequence. This receptor's antigen is unknown. Per-base quality was not reported, and no clone a single base away is much larger than it. The cysteine opens and the phenylalanine closes a CDR3 of 15 amino acids. The kept DNA is CDR3 alone, 45 bases in frame from the first base. The germline V gene encodes CDR1 MRHNA and CDR2 SNTAGT. Germline trimming: 4 bases from V, 0 bases from J; junction bases outside gene matches: 5. This sample was taken from a study of cytomegalovirus exposure and HLA in healthy donors (dated by TCRdb to 2015 to 2018). As for the study more broadly: In an earlier analysis of about 560 of the donors, around 290 Gb of sequence data and 120 million or so unique TCR beta sequences from approximately 180 million T cells were reported. An early release covering around 630 HLA-typed donors comprised roughly 300 gigabases of sequencing data and around 80 million unique TCR sequences. The genetic ancestry cluster associated with self-reported Caucasian donors included 81% of the roughly 400 genotyped donors. The aim of the study was to test whether cataloging public T cell receptors could identify signatures of past pathogen exposure. The T cell repertoires of 670 or so subjects were profiled by immunosequencing and related to cytomegalovirus serostatus. A separate validation cohort of over a hundred different subjects was used in addition to the approximately 700-subject first cohort. To predict cytomegalovirus infection status, the study brought together high-throughput TCR immunosequencing, statistical association of individual TCRs with disease status, and machine learning. To study patterns of TCR occurrence, a later analysis re-analyzed previously published TCR beta repertoires from several hundred donors and added high-resolution HLA genotyping. The later analysis used no new phenotypic data to find candidate immune exposures, relying instead on TCR beta sequences and their occurrence across donors. An earlier analysis of around 540 of the donors applied high-throughput TCR beta sequencing to assess whether each TCR beta V gene segment acted as functional or pseudogenic. Donor age, sex, ethnicity and CMV serostatus were compiled alongside the repertoire data. A later genetic analysis took genome-wide SNP genotypes for about 65% of the roughly 670 donors and used that subset as a discovery cohort. All discovery cohort repertoires had been generated on a single sequencing platform. Class I and class II HLA loci were covered by the typing at four-digit resolution. The number of donors typed differed by locus, with about 629-640 for A, B, C, DRB1 and DQB1, more than 500 for DQA1, 600 to 610 for DPA1, and 400 to 490 for DPB1. Because of strong linkage in the cohort, roughly five DR-DQ haplotypes were treated as single units for association and clustering. On average, around 230,000 unique TCR beta nucleotide sequences were sequenced per donor among a few hundred genotyped donors of the cohort, with 15% to 20% of those sequences being non-productive. What the study reported, not specific to this receptor: It was suggested by the authors that the approach could potentially be generalized to other disease states and immunological phenotypes. A later analysis associated 15,000 to 20,000 TCR beta sequences with specific HLA alleles at a false discovery rate of 0.05. Approximately 16 rarely observed V segments, including chromosome 9 orphons, were excluded from the earlier analysis of approximately 500 of the donors because counts were too low. In vitro tests confirmed that three of the cytomegalovirus-associated TCR beta chains recognize cytomegalovirus antigens. In a later genetic analysis, a missense DCLRE1C variant was associated with V-gene and J-gene trimming of TCR beta chains, and the association was replicated in an independent cohort. According to a later genetic analysis, donors in an Asian-associated ancestry cluster had fewer N-insertions in productive TCRs than the roughly 660-donor mean. In both the original and validation cohorts, the classifier was reported to diagnose cytomegalovirus status with high specificity and sensitivity. Strong co-occurrence of HLA alleles, especially DR and DQ, made assigning TCR associations to individual alleles difficult. A further reported finding was that TCR beta sequences accurately predicted the HLA-A and HLA-B alleles for most subjects in the first cohort. CMV serostatus was the only immune exposure information available for the cohort. Only TCR beta chains were sequenced in this cohort, and the absence of alpha or paired-chain data limited detectable features. Because HLA typing was missing for some donors at each locus, association tests included only the typed subset. Several of the top co-occurrence clusters appeared to be linked to parvovirus B19, influenza, CMV and Epstein-Barr virus, according to a later analysis. Some IMGT-functional V segments, including TRBV6-2 and TRBV6-3, could not be distinguished by the 87-base-pair reads and were therefore excluded. A later analysis found that HLA-associated TCR beta chains were more clonally expanded and had lower generation probabilities than equally common non-associated chains. The presence/absence analyses assumed that sequencing depth was roughly uniform across donors, and that assumption may not be true. According to a later analysis, most CMV-associated TCR beta chains appeared to be HLA-restricted, and the HLA associations seemed to be driven largely by CMV exposure. The sequencing pipeline was judged likely to have produced a cluster of highly shared sequence variants as a technical artifact. Most TCR sequences were observed very rarely across donors, whereas some public TCRs were present in many individuals. In an earlier analysis of roughly 500 of the donors, most TCR beta V segments appeared in productive rearrangements about 87% or about 30% of the time, broadly matching IMGT annotations. Correlated functional status among segregating V segments might reflect linkage disequilibrium, but an unknown experimental factor could not be ruled out. In a later analysis, the rate of TCR association differed among HLA loci, with DRB1 alleles having the most associated TCRs and HLA-C alleles having the fewest. The study listed approximately 150 TCR beta chains as associated with cytomegalovirus.

The method behind the library was the immunoSEQ multiplex PCR assay. For the multiplex PCR, a mixture combining 60 forward primers for TCR Vbeta segments and 13 reverse primers for TCR Jbeta segments was used. The CDR3 region of rearranged TCR beta genes was amplified from genomic DNA by a multiplex PCR assay. The Illumina HiSeq System was used to sequence the amplified TCR beta libraries as 87-base-pair reads. The authors processed their data as follows. A later analysis tallied around 82 million unique TCR beta chains across the 666 repertoires, and some 10 million of those chains were shared by two or more donors. A nearest-neighbor algorithm error-corrected the raw reads and collapsed the reads into unique sequences, merging closely related sequences to remove PCR and sequencing errors. CDR3 sequences were aligned to IMGT reference sequences to assign V, D and J gene segments. Each retained sequence needed at least a six-nucleotide match to both a V gene segment and a J gene segment. A rearrangement was called productive if the CDR3 had no stop codons and remained in frame with V and J, and every other rearrangement was called non-productive. CDR3 was defined by IMGT convention, running from the second conserved V-encoded cysteine to the conserved J-encoded phenylalanine. Sequences without an unambiguous match to a single V gene segment were excluded from the earlier analysis of several hundred of the donors. In an earlier analysis of 587 of the donors, V segments were called functional above 56.7% productive rearrangements and were called segregating when the between-donor standard deviation exceeded 5%. A statistical classification framework was built for diagnosing cytomegalovirus status from the catalog of TCR beta chain sequences. In a later analysis, TCR nucleotide sequences were compared against IMGT/GENE-DB human TR gene sequences so that V and J genes could be assigned. The TCRdist pipeline was used in a later analysis to assign CDR3 sequences and most-parsimonious VDJ recombination scenarios. In a later analysis, each TCR beta chain was defined by its CDR3 amino acid sequence together with its V-gene family, and reads without a unique V-gene family were excluded. To address suspected cross-contamination and a sequencing artifact, a later analysis removed around 590 highly shared, low-generation-probability nucleotide sequences. A later analysis calculated a clonal expansion index for each public chain from normalized within-repertoire ranks of inferred template counts. In a later analysis, generation probabilities were computed with a VDJ recombination model fitted to out-of-frame rearrangements, and the resulting probabilities were checked against IGoR. In a later analysis, hypergeometric tests were used to score TCR-TCR, TCR-HLA and TCR-CMV co-occurrence, with a repertoire-size bias correction applied to TCR pairs. In a later analysis, false discovery rates were estimated by permuting HLA or CMV assignments 20 times. In a later analysis, co-occurring TCRs were grouped using DBSCAN, with TCRdist sequence similarity added in when clustering inside HLA-allele-positive subsets. Co-occurrence clustering excluded repertoires with fewer than 30,000 or more than 120,000 public chains, plus five with anomalous nucleotide sharing. The table comes from immuneACCESS by way of TCRdb, which keeps in-frame sequences with V and J called. Part of the clones is missing from these tables; in studies checked, under half for an unresolved V gene and the rest for unknown reasons. That table furnishes V, J and clone size, whereas the DNA furnished D and trimming. The table for this sample lists 140,000 or so clones; roughly 79% of them were counted only once. Over 9.5% of the sample rests with the top ten.

The cohort comprised fewer than 700 healthy bone marrow donors. At the time of sampling, every cohort member was nominally healthy, though immune exposures that went unrecorded were likely present. The donor tested CMV seropositive, placing the donor among the roughly 270 seropositive members of the cohort. A peripheral blood sample was collected from each donor, and TCR beta sequencing was performed on peripheral blood mononuclear cells. The Qiagen DNeasy Blood Extraction Kit was used to extract genomic DNA from the blood cell samples. Recombination connected TRBV6-4 to TRBJ1-2, and 7 bases in between align with TRBD1. The specimen sequenced was PBMCs. This sequence originates from a woman aged 55 to 70 in good health and CMV-seropositive. The CDR3 is CASSVEGTANYGYTF. The DNA sequence is as follows: TGTGCCAGCAGTGTCGAGGGGACAGCTAACTATGGCTACACCTTC.